This TCR beta chain was documented in a study of cytomegalovirus exposure and HLA in healthy donors. PCR was performed using 60 Vbeta and 13 Jbeta primers. Profiled with immunoSEQ multiplex PCR; TCRdb holds only in-frame clones, not every one. The repertoire has approximately 130,000 clones, about 74% of them found once; the top ten carry roughly 3.6%. Regarding the study as a whole: Relative to equally common others, HLA-associated TCR beta chains showed greater clonal expansion in a later analysis. In a later analysis, at a false discovery rate of 0.05, fewer than 20,000 TCR beta sequences matched HLA alleles. Later analysis showed most CMV-associated TCR beta chains appearing HLA-restricted.

Concerning this clone: Its antigen is not known.

The sequencing sample was made of PBMCs. The TCR sequence derives from a young man in good health and CMV-seronegative.

CDR3 amino acids: CASRVTGIQEQYF. CDR3 nucleotides: TGTGCCAGCAGGGTTACAGGGATCCAGGAGCAGTACTTC. This chain connects TRBV2 to TRBJ2-5, with TRBD1 as a possible D gene (6 bases). The V gene's germline CDR1 is SNHLY and CDR2 FYNNEI. This CDR3 is built from 13 residues. Between the trimmed V and J ends, which lost 6 bases and 11 bases, there was a span of 19 bases.